Listed here are 19 T cell receptor beta chains from one sample, sequenced in a study of T cell responses to AZD1222 COVID-19 vaccine. Using immunoSEQ multiplex PCR, the repertoire was profiled, and TCRdb retains in-frame clones only, with some absent. Of about 140,000 clones in the sample, around 90% are singletons; the top ten hold 1.7%. The sample in question was peripheral blood, obtained on day 0 of AZD1222 vaccination. Receptor source: an adult in good health.

V usage is TRBV6-5 and J usage is TRBJ1-4; 7 bases fit TRBD1. Germline CDR1 is MNHEY and CDR2 is SVGAGI. The V segment lost 7 bases and the J segment 8 bases; nucleotides outside the gene matches: 13. This CDR3 has 15 amino acids. The CDR3 DNA is TGTGCCAGCACCGTAGTAAGGGGGCTGGGGGAAAAACTGTTTTTT. Its protein product is CASTVVRGLGEKLFF.

The chain has TRBV7-9 and TRBJ2-7; D call uncertain. This CDR3 contains 14 residues. The V gene's germline CDR1 is SEHNR and CDR2 FQNEAQ (reference sequence). Trimming cost V 8 bases and J 0 bases, with 14 bases left between them. The CDR3, as DNA: TGTGCCAGCCTTGGGTCGAACACCTCCTACGAGCAGTACTTC. Encoded protein: CASLGSNTSYEQYF.

The chain combines TRBV21-1 with TRBJ2-5. TRBV21-1 is given as a pseudogene. CDR3 length equals 16 residues. In nucleotides, the CDR3 is TGTGCCAGCAGCAGTCAAACCGGACGTGATCAAGAGACCCAGTACTTC. This sequence encodes CASSSQTGRDQETQYF.

This clone has a handful of counts. The chain links TRBV2 to TRBJ2-7; tentative D call: TRBD2 (5 bases). This CDR3 region has 16 residues. Germline V gene lookup returns CDR1 SNHLY and CDR2 FYNNEI. The V end was cut by 0 bases, the J end by 6 bases, with 18 bases between. The CDR3 DNA reads TGTGCCAGCAGTGAAGCGACGAGGCTAGCCCTCGCCGAGCAGTACTTC. Its protein is CASSEATRLALAEQYF.

In the case of this clone: Other DNA sequences of this sample code for an identical CDR3. The chain joins TRBV5-4 to TRBJ2-5; D unclear. The germline gives CDR1 SGHNT, CDR2 YYREEE (reference sequence). There are 12 residues in the CDR3. V lost 1 base, J lost 2 bases, and 3 bases lay in between. CDR3 region: CASSLPQETQYF. CDR3 bases: TGTGCCAGCAGCTTGCCTCAAGAGACCCAGTACTTC.

This chain uses TRBV3-1 (or the pseudogene TRBV3-2) with TRBJ2-2; 7 bases agree with TRBD2. The CDR3 spans 16 residues. The germline CDR1 and CDR2 sequences are LGHDT and YNNKEL (reference sequence). J gave up 0 bases and V 4 bases, and 5 bases lay outside the gene matches. The chain's CDR3 is CASSPFSGSNTGELFF. The DNA for the CDR3 is TGTGCCAGCAGCCCTTTTAGCGGGTCGAACACCGGGGAGCTGTTTTTT.

The chain employs TRBV5-1 and TRBJ2-7; D could derive from TRBD1 or TRBD2 (5 bases each). In germline, CDR1 is SGHRS, CDR2 YFSETQ. With 4 bases removed from V and 6 bases from J, the gap between germline ends came to 17 bases. The CDR3 sequence is 14 residues long. The CDR3 loop is CASSGGSTPLEQYF. The CDR3, as DNA: TGCGCCAGCAGCGGGGGTAGTACTCCCCTCGAGCAGTACTTC.

The chain has TRBV5-1 and TRBJ2-7, with TRBD2 matching over 7 bases. Trimming removed 4 bases from V and 4 bases from J; junction bases left unmatched: 5. CDR3 length: 13 amino acids. Per the germline V gene, CDR1 is SGHRS and CDR2 is YFSETQ. Here the CDR3 reads CASSPGTKYEQYF. The CDR3 coding sequence is TGCGCCAGCAGCCCCGGGACTAAATACGAGCAGTACTTC.

J is TRBJ1-2 and V is TRBV5-4; 11 positions agree with TRBD1. Germline V gene lookup returns CDR1 SGHNT and CDR2 YYREEE (reference sequence). Germline trimming cut 2 bases from V and 8 bases from J; bases unmatched to any gene: 2. CDR3 length: 13 residues. CDR3 amino acids: CASSFRDRGGYTF. CDR3 nucleotide sequence: TGTGCCAGCAGCTTCCGGGACAGGGGGGGCTACACCTTC.

The chain is built from TRBV11-2 and TRBJ2-1; weak D call: TRBD2 (6 bases). Germline V CDR1 and CDR2: SGHAT, FQNNGV. This CDR3 region has 15 residues. Trimming took off 4 bases at V and 3 bases at J, with 13 bases between the two ends. CDR3 sequence (DNA): TGTGCCAGCAGCTCCCGACTAGAGATCTACAATGAGCAGTTCTTC. Protein: CASSSRLEIYNEQFF.

With regard to this clone: The germline gene is not matched at one end of the junction; a read error may be the cause. The chain has TRBV11-1 and TRBJ2-1, with D unclear. Germline loops: CDR1 SGHAT, CDR2 FQDESV (reference sequence). This CDR3 has 11 residues. Here the CDR3 reads CASSFSAVPIF. The CDR3 DNA sequence: TGTGCCAGCAGCTTTTCCGCGGTACCGATCTTC.

V and J are TRBV2 and TRBJ2-5, with a tentative D call TRBD2 (5 bases). This CDR3 is 14 amino acids long. Per the germline V gene, CDR1 is SNHLY and CDR2 is FYNNEI. The ends were cut back, 11 bases at V and 1 base at J, with 17 bases in the middle. The DNA for the CDR3 is TGTGCCTCCCTCTATGGACTGACCCAAGAGACCCAGTACTTC. Protein product: CASLYGLTQETQYF.

This sequence joins TRBV9 and TRBJ2-7, with 8 bases lining up with TRBD1. This CDR3 has 13 amino acids. In germline, CDR1 is SGDLS, CDR2 YYNGEE. Trimming cost V 3 bases and J 6 bases; bases outside gene matches: 5. CDR3 region: CASSADRAGEQYF. The CDR3 DNA reads as TGTGCCAGCAGCGCGGACAGGGCCGGCGAGCAGTACTTC.

The chain combines TRBV28 with TRBJ1-2; maybe TRBD1 (5 bases). V dropped 5 bases and J dropped 4 bases, with 14 bases sitting between them. There are 14 residues in the CDR3. Germline V lookup: CDR1 MDHEN, CDR2 SYDVKM. DNA of the CDR3: TGTGCCAGCAGTAGTCCGGGGGATTCCTATGGCTACACCTTC. It codes for CASSSPGDSYGYTF.

J is TRBJ2-1 and V is TRBV28; maybe TRBD2 (5 bases). This CDR3 has 13 residues. Germline V gene data show CDR1 as MDHEN and CDR2 as SYDVKM. The V and J ends lost 5 bases and 13 bases respectively, with 18 bases between them. The CDR3 loop is CASSLSLAITQFF. CDR3 DNA sequence: TGTGCCAGCAGTCTCTCGCTAGCTATCACCCAGTTCTTC.

The chain joins TRBV5-1 to TRBJ2-7; D could derive from TRBD1 or TRBD2 (5 bases each). Between the trimmed V and J ends, which lost 5 bases and 5 bases, there was a span of 14 bases. Germline CDR1 reads SGHRS; CDR2 reads YFSETQ. The CDR3 runs 13 residues. The CDR3 reads CASRAVGENEQYF. CDR3 bases: TGCGCCAGCAGAGCAGTAGGGGAGAACGAGCAGTACTTC.

Turning to this clone: Other nucleotide sequences in the sample specify the same CDR3. The gene calls are TRBV9 and TRBJ2-1, with TRBD2 identical over 8 bases. Germline V gene sequence: CDR1 SGDLS, CDR2 YYNGEE. The CDR3 totals 15 residues. The V gene end was trimmed by 2 bases and the J gene end by 0 bases; junction bases not matched to a gene: 1. In nucleotides, the CDR3 is TGTGCCAGCAGCGTCAGCGGGAGCTCCTACAATGAGCAGTTCTTC. This gives the protein CASSVSGSSYNEQFF.

This clone was recorded only once. V usage is TRBV28 and J usage is TRBJ2-7; D is perhaps TRBD1 (6 bases). The V and J ends lost 1 base and 5 bases respectively, with 12 bases between them. This CDR3 is built from 14 residues. Looked up from germline, CDR1 is MDHEN and CDR2 is SYDVKM. The CDR3 loop is CASSLYREGDEQYF. The CDR3, as DNA: TGTGCCAGCAGTTTATACAGGGAAGGCGACGAGCAGTACTTC.

This chain connects TRBV2 to TRBJ1-1; no clear D gene. CDR3 size: 13 residues. Germline lookup yields CDR1 SNHLY and CDR2 FYNNEI. The germline V and J ends were trimmed by 8 bases and 0 bases, with 10 bases remaining between them. CDR3 nucleotides: TGTGCCAGCGGGCGGACGGTGAACACTGAAGCTTTCTTT. This translates into CASGRTVNTEAFF.